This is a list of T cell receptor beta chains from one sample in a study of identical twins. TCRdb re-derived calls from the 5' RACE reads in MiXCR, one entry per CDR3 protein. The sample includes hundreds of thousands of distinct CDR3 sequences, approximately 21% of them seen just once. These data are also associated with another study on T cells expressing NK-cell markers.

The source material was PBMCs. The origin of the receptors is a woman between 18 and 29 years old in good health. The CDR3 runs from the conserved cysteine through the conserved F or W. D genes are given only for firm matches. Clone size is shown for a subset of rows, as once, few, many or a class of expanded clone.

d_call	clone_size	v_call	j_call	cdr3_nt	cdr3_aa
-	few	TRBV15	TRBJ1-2	TGTGCCACCAGCTTGGGGGATGGCTACACCTTC	CATSLGDGYTF
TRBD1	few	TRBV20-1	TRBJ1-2	TGCAGTGCTATCAGGGGGTCTGATGGCTACACCTTC	CSAIRGSDGYTF
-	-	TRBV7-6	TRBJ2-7	TGTGCCAGCAGCCCCCCCTCGAGGTACGAGCAGTACTTC	CASSPPSRYEQYF
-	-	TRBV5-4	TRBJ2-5	TGTGCCAGCAGCTTGGTAATGGGGGGTCGTGAGACCCAGTACTTC	CASSLVMGGRETQYF
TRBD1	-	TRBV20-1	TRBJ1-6	TGCAGTGCTAGATGGGACAGGGGGCACTCACCCCTCCACTTT	CSARWDRGHSPLHF
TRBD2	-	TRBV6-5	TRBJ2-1	TGTGCCAGCAGTCCGATAGCGGGGAACTACAATGAGCAGTTCTTC	CASSPIAGNYNEQFF
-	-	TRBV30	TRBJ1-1	TGTGCCTGGAGTGTAATGTCCACTGAAGCTTTCTTT	CAWSVMSTEAFF
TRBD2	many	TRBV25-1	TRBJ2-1	TGTGCCAGCAGTGAATCAGGCCCTAGCGGAATCAACAATGAGCAGTTCTTC	CASSESGPSGINNEQFF
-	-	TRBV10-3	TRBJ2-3	TGTGCCATCAGTGACGTAGCGCCCAAGGGGAAAGATACGCAGTATTTT	CAISDVAPKGKDTQYF
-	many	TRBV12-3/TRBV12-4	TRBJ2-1	TGTGCCAGCAGTTTGACTGACTACAATGAGCAGTTCTTC	CASSLTDYNEQFF
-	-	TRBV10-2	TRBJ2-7	TGCGCCAGCAGTGAGTCGGGGGCCTACCAGGCGTACTTC	CASSESGAYQAYF
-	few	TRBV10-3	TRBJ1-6	TGTGCCATCAGTGGGGCTACAGATTCACCCCTCCACTTT	CAISGATDSPLHF
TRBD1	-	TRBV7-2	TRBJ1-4	TGTGCCAGCAGCCCCGACAGGGGAAATGAAAAACTGTTTTTT	CASSPDRGNEKLFF
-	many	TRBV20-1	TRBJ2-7	TGCAGTGCTGGTCGGTCCTACGAGCAGTACTTC	CSAGRSYEQYF
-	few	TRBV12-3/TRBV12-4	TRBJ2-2	TGTGCCAGCACCCCCGGGCCGTTCGCGAACACCGGGGAGCTGTTTTTT	CASTPGPFANTGELFF